This T cell receptor beta chain was sequenced for a study of shared clonotypes between healthy human individuals. Positively selected for CCR7, the CD45RO-negative cells used as naive CD8 cells excluded terminally differentiated effector memory CD45RA+ cells. The CDR3 runs 16 residues. Germline V lookup: CDR1 MDHEN, CDR2 SYDVKM. The J segment lost 7 bases and the V segment lost 2 bases, leaving 10 bases of the junction unmatched. Here immunoSEQ multiplex PCR was the method, and the copy in TCRdb shows in-frame clones only, minus some. Of roughly 2.1 million clones in the sample, 90% to 95% were seen once.

The chain links TRBV28 to TRBJ2-1, with TRBD2 matching 8 bases. The sequenced sample was naive CD8+ T cells from PBMCs. This TCR was recovered from a man younger than 35 in good health. Some clones in this sample may be carry-over from other donors' samples. CDR3 nucleotide sequence: TGTGCCAGCAGTTTAATTCGGGAGGGCCTGTTTAATGAGCAGTTCTTC. Translated: CASSLIREGLFNEQFF.